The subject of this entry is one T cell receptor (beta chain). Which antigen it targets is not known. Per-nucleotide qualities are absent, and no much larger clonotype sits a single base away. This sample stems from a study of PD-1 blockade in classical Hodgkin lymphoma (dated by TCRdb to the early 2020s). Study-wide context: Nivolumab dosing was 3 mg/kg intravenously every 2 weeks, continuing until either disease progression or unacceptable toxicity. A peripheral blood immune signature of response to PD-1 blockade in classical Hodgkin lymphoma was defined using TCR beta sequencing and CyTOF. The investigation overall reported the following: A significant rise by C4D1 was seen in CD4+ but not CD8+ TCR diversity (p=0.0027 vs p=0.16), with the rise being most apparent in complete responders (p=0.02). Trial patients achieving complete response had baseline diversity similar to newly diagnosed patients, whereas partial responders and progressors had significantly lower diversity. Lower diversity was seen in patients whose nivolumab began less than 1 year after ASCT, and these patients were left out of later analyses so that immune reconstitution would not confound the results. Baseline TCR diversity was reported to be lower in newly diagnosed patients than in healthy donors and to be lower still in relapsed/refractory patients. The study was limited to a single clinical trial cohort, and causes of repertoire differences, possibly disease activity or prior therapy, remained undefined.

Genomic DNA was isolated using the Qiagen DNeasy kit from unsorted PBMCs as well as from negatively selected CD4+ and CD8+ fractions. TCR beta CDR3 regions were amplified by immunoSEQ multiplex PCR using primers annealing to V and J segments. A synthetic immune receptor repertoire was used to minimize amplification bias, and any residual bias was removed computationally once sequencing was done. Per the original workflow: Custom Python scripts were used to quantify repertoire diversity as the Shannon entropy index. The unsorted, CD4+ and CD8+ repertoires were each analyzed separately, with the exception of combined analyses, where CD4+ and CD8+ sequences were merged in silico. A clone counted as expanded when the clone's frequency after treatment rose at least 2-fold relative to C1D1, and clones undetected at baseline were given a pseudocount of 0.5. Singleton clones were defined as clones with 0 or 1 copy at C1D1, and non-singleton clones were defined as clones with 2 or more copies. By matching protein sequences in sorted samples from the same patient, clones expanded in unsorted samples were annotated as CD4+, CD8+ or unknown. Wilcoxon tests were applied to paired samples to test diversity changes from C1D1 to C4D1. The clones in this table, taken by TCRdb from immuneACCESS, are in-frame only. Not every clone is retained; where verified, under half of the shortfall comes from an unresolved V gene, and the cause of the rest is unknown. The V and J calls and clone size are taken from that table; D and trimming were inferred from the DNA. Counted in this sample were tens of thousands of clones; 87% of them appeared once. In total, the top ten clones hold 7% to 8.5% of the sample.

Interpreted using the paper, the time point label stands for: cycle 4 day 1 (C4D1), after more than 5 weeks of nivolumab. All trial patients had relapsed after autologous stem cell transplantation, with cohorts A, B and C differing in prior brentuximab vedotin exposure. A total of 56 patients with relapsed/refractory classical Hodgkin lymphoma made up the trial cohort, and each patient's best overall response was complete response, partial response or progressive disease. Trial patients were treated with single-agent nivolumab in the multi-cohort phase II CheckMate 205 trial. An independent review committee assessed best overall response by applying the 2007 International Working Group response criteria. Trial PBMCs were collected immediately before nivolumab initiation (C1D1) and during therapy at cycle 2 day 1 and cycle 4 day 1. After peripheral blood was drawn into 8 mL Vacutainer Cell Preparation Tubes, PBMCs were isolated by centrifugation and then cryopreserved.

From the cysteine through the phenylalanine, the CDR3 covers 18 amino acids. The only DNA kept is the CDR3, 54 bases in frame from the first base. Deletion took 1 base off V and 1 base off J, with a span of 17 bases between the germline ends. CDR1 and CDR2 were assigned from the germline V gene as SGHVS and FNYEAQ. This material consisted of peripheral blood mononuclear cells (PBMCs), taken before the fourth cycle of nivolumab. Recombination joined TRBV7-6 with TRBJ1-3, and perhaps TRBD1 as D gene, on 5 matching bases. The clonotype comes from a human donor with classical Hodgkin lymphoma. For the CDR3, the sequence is CASSLGGGYVGSGNTIYF. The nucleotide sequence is TGTGCCAGCAGCTTAGGCGGGGGTTACGTTGGATCTGGAAACACCATATATTTT.